This T cell receptor (beta chain) originates from a study of shared clonotypes between healthy human individuals. Clones were read by immunoSEQ multiplex PCR, and TCRdb kept only the in-frame ones, dropping some. The sample contains roughly 1.4 million clones, 97% to 99% of which appear only once. In germline, CDR1 is KGHSH, CDR2 LQKENI. This CDR3 comprises 13 residues. Trimming took 4 bases from V and 7 from J, leaving 13 bases between them. The V and J genes are TRBV18 and TRBJ1-1; TRBD1 might be the D (5 bases). Material: naive CD4+ T cells sorted from blood. Subset denoted: CD45RA+ positively selected. The TCR comes from a man aged 25 to 40 in good health. The CDR3 protein is CASSLVGVIEAFF. Here the CDR3 DNA reads TGTGCCAGCTCACTTGTAGGGGTGATTGAAGCTTTCTTT. The whole variable domain, filled in from reference TRBV18 and TRBJ1-1, reads NAGVMQNPRHLVRRRGQEARLRCSPMKGHSHVYWYRQLPEEGLKFMVYLQKENIIDESGMPKERFSAEFPKEGPSILRIQQVVRGDSAAYFCASSLVGVIEAFFGQGTRLTVV.